The 23 T cell receptor beta chains below were found in one sample sequenced in a study of blood T cell repertoires in COVID-19. TCRdb keeps only in-frame clones here, not all; method: immunoSEQ multiplex PCR. The sample has some 23,000 clones, roughly 76% seen once. Sequencing was carried out using peripheral blood. These receptors all stem from an elderly woman with acute or convalescent COVID-19.

This clone was recorded only once. The chain uses TRBV7-2 and TRBJ1-2; D remains ambiguous. Germline V gene sequence: CDR1 SGHTA, CDR2 FQGNSA. V dropped 1 base and J dropped 1 base, with 7 bases sitting between them. The CDR3 extends over 14 amino acids. CDR3 sequence (DNA): TGTGCCAGCAGCTTAGATCGGGATAACTATGGCTACACCTTC. This gives the protein CASSLDRDNYGYTF.

CDR3 in DNA: TGTGCCAGCAGGCCTTCCGGGACAGGTTCCTACGAGCAGTACTTC. Amino acid sequence: CASRPSGTGSYEQYF. This sequence joins TRBV6-2 or TRBV6-3 and TRBJ2-7; 8 nucleotides match TRBD1. The CDR3 has 15 amino acids. With 6 bases clipped from V and 1 base from J, the junction kept 8 bases outside the gene matches. Germline V lookup: CDR1 MNHEY, CDR2 SVGEGT.

J is TRBJ2-3 and V is TRBV28; tentatively, D is TRBD2 (5 bases). V lost 6 bases to trimming and J lost 1 base, with 8 bases between them. Germline V gene data show CDR1 as MDHEN and CDR2 as SYDVKM. The CDR3 spans 13 residues. The CDR3, as DNA: TGTGCCAGCAGCCCCGGGGGCACAGATACGCAGTATTTT. Residues: CASSPGGTDTQYF.

This clone was counted ten times or more. This chain joins TRBV7-3 and TRBJ2-5, with 7 bases identical to TRBD2. The CDR3 is made up of 14 amino acids. Germline-derived CDR1 and CDR2 are SGHTA and FQGTGA. After removal of 4 bases from V and 5 bases from J, the junction contained 7 bases not matched to a gene. CDR3: CASSSGTIPETQYF. The CDR3 DNA reads as TGTGCCAGCAGCTCGGGGACTATCCCCGAGACCCAGTACTTC.

This clone came up once. The chain carries TRBV7-9 and TRBJ1-3; D is perhaps TRBD1 (6 bases). With 5 bases removed from V and 4 bases from J, the gap between germline ends came to 15 bases. Germline values: CDR1 SEHNR, CDR2 FQNEAQ (reference sequence). CDR3 size: 15 residues. CDR3 sequence reads: CASSPAGGKGNTIYF. As DNA, the CDR3 is TGTGCCAGCAGCCCCGCGGGGGGCAAGGGAAACACCATATATTTT. Drawing the rest from reference TRBV7-9 and TRBJ1-3, the complete variable domain is DTGVSQNPRHKITKRGQNVTFRCDPISEHNRLYWYRQTLGQGPEFLTYFQNEAQLEKSRLLSDRFSAERPKGSFSTLEIQRTEQGDSAMYLCASSPAGGKGNTIYFGEGSWLTVV.

The V and J genes are TRBV5-1 and TRBJ1-1; a possible D gene is TRBD1 (6 bases). The germline V gene encodes CDR1 SGHRS and CDR2 YFSETQ. This CDR3 spans 14 amino acids. Between the trimmed V and J ends, which lost 4 bases and 3 bases, there was a span of 13 bases. The CDR3 coding sequence is TGCGCCAGCAGCGAACAGGGTTTGCACACTGAAGCTTTCTTT. It specifies CASSEQGLHTEAFF.

V is TRBV4-3 and J is TRBJ1-1; D uncertain. Per germline, CDR1 LGHNA and CDR2 YSLEER. Trimming took off 2 bases at V and 0 bases at J, with 7 bases between the two ends. CDR3 length: 14 residues. The chain's CDR3 is CASSQSGLNTEAFF. CDR3 bases: TGCGCCAGCAGCCAATCGGGATTGAACACTGAAGCTTTCTTT.

In this sample, this clone turned up a few times. The chain is built from TRBV13 and TRBJ2-1; D may be TRBD1 (6 bases). The germline V gene encodes CDR1 PRHDT and CDR2 FYEKMQ (reference sequence). Trimming removed 4 bases from V and 2 bases from J, with 15 bases in between. This CDR3 has 16 residues. The CDR3 DNA is TGTGCCAGCAGCTCCCCTTGGACAGAACCCTACAATGAGCAGTTCTTC. It codes for CASSSPWTEPYNEQFF.

The rearrangement joins TRBV11-2 to TRBJ2-2; D remains unclear. The CDR3 extends over 16 amino acids. Germline CDR1 SGHAT, CDR2 FQNNGV. Trimming took off 5 bases at V and 4 bases at J, with 17 bases between the two ends. CDR3 coding DNA: TGTGCCAGCAGCGCCACGGGTTTTTCGGGCACCGGGGAGCTGTTTTTT. Translation gives CASSATGFSGTGELFF.

The chain is built from TRBV7-3 and TRBJ2-1, with 11 bases matching TRBD2. J gave up 13 bases and V 0 bases, and 2 bases lay outside the gene matches. The CDR3 totals 13 residues. The germline gives CDR1 SGHTA, CDR2 FQGTGA. CDR3 sequence (DNA): TGTGCCAGCAGCTTAACTAGCGGGGGGGCCCAGTTCTTC. It codes for CASSLTSGGAQFF.

V and J are TRBV11-2 and TRBJ1-1; D remains unclear. This CDR3 is built from 13 residues. The V end lost 5 bases, the J end lost 1 base, and 8 bases lay between the germline ends. Per the germline V gene, CDR1 is SGHAT and CDR2 is FQNNGV. The CDR3 DNA follows: TGTGCCAGCAGCCCCTCGTGGAACACTGAAGCTTTCTTT. Residues: CASSPSWNTEAFF.

This chain joins TRBV2 and TRBJ2-5, with 12 bases lining up with TRBD2. The CDR3 extends over 15 amino acids. Germline V gene data show CDR1 as SNHLY and CDR2 as FYNNEI. With 6 bases clipped from V and 3 bases from J, the junction kept 5 bases outside the gene matches. In nucleotides, the CDR3 is TGTGCCAGCAGCTCTAGCGGGGGGGCCGAAGAGACCCAGTACTTC. Its translation: CASSSSGGAEETQYF. Filled out from reference TRBV2 and TRBJ2-5, the complete variable domain reads EPEVTQTPSHQVTQMGQEVILRCVPISNHLYFYWYRQILGQKVEFLVSFYNNEISEKSEIFDDQFSVERPDGSNFTLKIRSTKLEDSAMYFCASSSSGGAEETQYFGPGTRLLVL.

This clone was seen ten or more times. V usage is TRBV11-2 and J usage is TRBJ2-7; a weak D match, TRBD1 (5 bases). V was trimmed by 2 bases and J by 0 bases, leaving 11 bases between them. The CDR3 extends over 15 amino acids. Germline lookup yields CDR1 SGHAT and CDR2 FQNNGV. CDR3 DNA sequence: TGTGCCAGCAGCTTAATCCCCGGACACTCCTACGAGCAGTACTTC. It translates to CASSLIPGHSYEQYF.

The CDR3 region is CASSFAGDGQPQHF. The CDR3 bases are TGTGCCAGCAGCTTTGCAGGGGACGGGCAGCCCCAGCATTTT. The chain uses TRBV7-9 and TRBJ1-5; TRBD1 might be the D (6 bases). V was trimmed by 3 bases and J by 7 bases, leaving 13 bases between them. The CDR3 totals 14 residues. Germline CDR1 is SEHNR and CDR2 is FQNEAQ (reference sequence).

In regard to this clone: The DNA is omitted, as the CDR3 cannot be located on it reliably, and the CDR3 follows TCRdb's listing. The chain employs TRBV19 and TRBJ1-5. CDR1 is LNHDA, CDR2 SQIVND, per germline (reference sequence). The CDR3 sequence runs 18 residues, both termini included. The CDR3 region is CASSIDQCHIIAISPSIF.

The chain carries TRBV6-1 and TRBJ2-6; TRBD1 matches 8 bases. V lost 1 base, J lost 0 bases, and 8 bases stayed unmatched. The CDR3 length is 19 residues. CDR1 is MNHNS, CDR2 SASEGT, per germline. The DNA of the CDR3 is TGTGCCAGCAGTGAAGGGGCGGGACAGGCGTTCTCTGGGGCCAACGTCCTGACTTTC. This translates into CASSEGAGQAFSGANVLTF.

The rearrangement joins TRBV6-5 to TRBJ1-3; 7 bases agree with TRBD1. V shed 7 bases, J shed 4 bases, and the junction held 7 bases outside the gene matches. The CDR3 length is 14 residues. CDR1 and CDR2 from the germline V gene are MNHEY and SVGAGI. Here the CDR3 DNA reads TGTGCCAGCACCGAGGGGGCAAAAGGAAACACCATATATTTT. The encoded protein is CASTEGAKGNTIYF.

This CDR3 is CASSLSSDQPQHF. CDR3 in DNA: TGTGCCAGCAGCTTATCTTCCGATCAGCCCCAGCATTTT. The chain is built from TRBV5-5 and TRBJ1-5; no reliable D call. This CDR3 has 13 amino acids. Germline CDR1 reads SGHKS; CDR2 reads YYEKEE (reference sequence). Between the trimmed V and J ends, which lost 2 bases and 5 bases, there was a span of 8 bases.

This sequence joins TRBV6-5 and TRBJ1-4; D is possibly TRBD1 (6 bases). CDR3 length: 15 residues. Germline V gene data show CDR1 as MNHEY and CDR2 as SVGAGI. V dropped 6 bases and J dropped 3 bases, with 14 bases sitting between them. The chain's CDR3 is CASRFTGRANEKLFF. The CDR3 DNA follows: TGTGCCAGCAGGTTCACAGGGAGGGCTAATGAAAAACTGTTTTTT.

CDR3 bases: TGTGCCTGGAGTCCCCGGGGCAGGGGGAACACTGAAGCTTTCTTT. This codes for CAWSPRGRGNTEAFF. The chain links TRBV30 to TRBJ1-1; possibly TRBD1 for D (6 bases). From germline, CDR1 is GTSNPN and CDR2 SVGIG (reference sequence). V lost 2 bases, J lost 1 base, and 14 bases lay in between. This CDR3 comprises 15 residues.

The CDR3 sequence is CATLPGTGGNTEAFF. Written as DNA, the CDR3 is TGTGCCACGCTTCCCGGGACAGGGGGGAACACTGAAGCTTTCTTT. The chain links TRBV10-3 to TRBJ1-1, with 11 positions matching TRBD1. V dropped 10 bases and J dropped 1; count of bases not matched to a gene: 8. Germline CDR1 reads ENHRY; CDR2 reads SYGVKD. The CDR3 totals 15 residues.

The rearrangement uses TRBV11-3 and TRBJ2-5; 11 positions match TRBD2. With V trimmed by 4 bases and J by 2 bases, 12 bases remained unmatched. The CDR3 loop spans 18 amino acids. The germline V gene has CDR1 SGHNT and CDR2 YENEEA. The CDR3 DNA reads TGTGCCAGCAGCTCACGACTTTCGACTAGCGGGGAGCAAGAGACCCAGTACTTC. This translates into CASSSRLSTSGEQETQYF.

This rearrangement joins TRBV18 to TRBJ2-6; D gene ambiguous. V was clipped by 3 bases and J by 4 bases, with 4 bases between them. Germline V CDR1 and CDR2: KGHSH, LQKENI. This CDR3 is 13 amino acids long. Here the CDR3 reads CASSPSGANVLTF. The CDR3 DNA is TGTGCCAGCTCACCCTCCGGGGCCAACGTCCTGACTTTC. Using reference TRBV18 and TRBJ2-6 for the parts outside the CDR3, the full variable domain is NAGVMQNPRHLVRRRGQEARLRCSPMKGHSHVYWYRQLPEEGLKFMVYLQKENIIDESGMPKERFSAEFPKEGPSILRIQQVVRGDSAAYFCASSPSGANVLTFGAGSRLTVL.